These T cell receptor beta chains were read from a single sample in a study of shared clonotypes between healthy human individuals. Repertoires were generated with immunoSEQ multiplex PCR, while TCRdb's copy carries only in-frame clones and drops some. The sample carries just over 2,000,000 clones, about 95% recorded once. The sequencing input was naive CD8+ T cells sorted from blood. The receptors derive from a man younger than 30 in good health. CDR3s include the opening cysteine and the closing phenylalanine or tryptophan. Each record gives: D gene, J gene, clone size, V gene, CDR3 DNA, CDR3 protein. D genes are given only for firm matches. Clone size is shown for a subset of rows, as once, few, many or a class of expanded clone.

TRBD2	TRBJ2-7	-	TRBV27	TGTGCCAGCAGTTTCGGAGGACTAGCGGCATTATACGAGCAGTACTTC	CASSFGGLAALYEQYF
TRBD2	TRBJ2-1	-	TRBV19	TGTGCCAGTAGTCCGACGGGACTAGAAGATCAGTTCTTC	CASSPTGLEDQFF
-	TRBJ2-5	-	TRBV5-1	TGCGCCAGCAGCCTGGAAGGGAACGGGCTCGAGACCCAGTACTTC	CASSLEGNGLETQYF
-	TRBJ1-4	-	TRBV5-6	TGTGCCAGCAGCCGTTTACCCAGGGACACCACAACTAATGAAAAACTGTTTTTT	CASSRLPRDTTTNEKLFF
-	TRBJ2-1	-	TRBV29-1	TGCAGCGTTGATCCCTGGGGGGGGGCTTACAATGAGCAGTTCTTC	CSVDPWGGAYNEQFF
-	TRBJ2-3	few	TRBV5-1	TGCGCCAGCAGCCCGGAGTTAGGAGTGAGAGATACGCAGTATTTT	CASSPELGVRDTQYF
-	TRBJ1-5	-	TRBV6-1	TGTGCCAGCAGTGAGGGTCAGGCTAATCAGCCCCAGCATTTT	CASSEGQANQPQHF
-	TRBJ1-1	-	TRBV28	TGTGCCAGCAGTTTTCCTACAATGAACACTGAAGCTTTCTTT	CASSFPTMNTEAFF
-	TRBJ2-7	-	TRBV6-1	TGTGCCAGCAGTCAGCTCGAGCAGTACTTC	CASSQLEQYF
-	TRBJ1-5	-	TRBV7-4	TGTGCCAGCAGCTTAGTCTTCGGCAGGGTGTCTCAGCCCCAGCATTTT	CASSLVFGRVSQPQHF
-	TRBJ2-3	-	TRBV7-9	TGTGCCAGCAGCTTGATCGGGAACCCCACCACAGATACGCAGTATTTT	CASSLIGNPTTDTQYF
-	TRBJ1-2	once	TRBV4-3	TGCGCCAGCAGCCAACAAGAGTCGGGACACATCTATGGCTACACCTTC	CASSQQESGHIYGYTF
-	TRBJ2-7	-	TRBV9	TGTGCCAGCAGCCTAGTAGAGGGCTACGAGCAGTACTTC	CASSLVEGYEQYF
-	TRBJ2-1	-	TRBV30	TGTGCCTTAGGGTGGGAGAACAGCTACAATGAGCAGTTCTTC	CALGWENSYNEQFF
-	TRBJ2-7	-	TRBV7-2	TGTGCCAGCAGCTTAAGCAGGGGTTTCGGCGAGCAGTACTTC	CASSLSRGFGEQYF
-	TRBJ1-2	-	TRBV25-1	TGTGCCAGCAGTGAACAGTACTATGGCTACACCTTC	CASSEQYYGYTF
TRBD2	TRBJ2-7	-	TRBV10-3	TGTGCCATCAGTGCGGGGGGGAGCCTCGAGCAGTACTTC	CAISAGGSLEQYF
-	TRBJ2-7	-	TRBV27	TGTGCCAGCAGTTCCTACTCGAAGGGTAGCTCCTACGAGCAGTACTTC	CASSSYSKGSSYEQYF
TRBD2	TRBJ2-5	-	TRBV28	TGTGCCAGCAGTGTCGGGACTAGCGGAGAAGAGACCCAGTACTTC	CASSVGTSGEETQYF
TRBD1	TRBJ1-4	-	TRBV6-5	TGTGCCAGCAGTTACACCGGGACAGTCTCTGAAAAACTGTTTTTT	CASSYTGTVSEKLFF
-	TRBJ2-2	-	TRBV14	TGTGCCAGCAGCCAAGATGGGCAGGGCGGCGGGGAGCTGTTTTTT	CASSQDGQGGGELFF
-	TRBJ1-1	-	TRBV5-5	TGTGCCAGCAGCTGGCACACTAACACTGAAGCTTTCTTT	CASSWHTNTEAFF
-	TRBJ2-7	-	TRBV28	-	CASSTSVFPSSYEQYF
-	TRBJ2-1	-	TRBV27	TGTGCCAGCAGTTTATCGCCTGTTTACTACAATGAGCAGTTCTTC	CASSLSPVYYNEQFF
-	TRBJ2-3	-	TRBV4-2	TGTGCCAGCAGCCATGCGCTTAACACTAGCCGCATTGACGATACGCAGTATTTT	CASSHALNTSRIDDTQYF
TRBD1	TRBJ1-1	-	TRBV10-3	TGTGCCAGCCGGTCAGGGGGAGAAACTGAAGCTTTCTTT	CASRSGGETEAFF
TRBD1	TRBJ1-5	-	TRBV5-6	TGTGCCAGCAGCTTGGAGATGGCAGGGGGAAATCAGCCCCAGCATTTT	CASSLEMAGGNQPQHF
-	TRBJ1-4	-	TRBV28	TGTGCCAGCATCGGGTTCACTAATGAAAAACTGTTTTTT	CASIGFTNEKLFF
TRBD2	TRBJ2-2	-	TRBV11-2	TGTGCCAGCAGCTTATCCGGACTAGAGTACGGGGAGCTGTTTTTT	CASSLSGLEYGELFF
TRBD2	TRBJ2-1	once	TRBV7-9	TGTGCCAGCAGCTTACGACTAGCGGTATACTATGAGCAGTTCTTC	CASSLRLAVYYEQFF
-	TRBJ2-1	-	TRBV5-1	TGCGCCAGCAGCTTGCCGAGTGGGTATGAGCAGTTCTTC	CASSLPSGYEQFF
-	TRBJ1-2	-	TRBV2	TGTGCCAGCAGTGAAGCGGGGGGATCCGGCTACACCTTC	CASSEAGGSGYTF
-	TRBJ2-7	-	TRBV6-5	TGTGCCAGCAGTTATCAGGGAATCTCCTACGAGCAGTACTTC	CASSYQGISYEQYF
-	TRBJ2-2	-	TRBV13	TGTGCCAGCAGCGACGCCGCCGGGGAGCTGTTTTTT	CASSDAAGELFF
-	TRBJ1-5	-	TRBV12-5	TGTGCTAGTGGCGAGGACAGCCCCAGAGGCAATCAGCCCCAGCATTTT	CASGEDSPRGNQPQHF
-	TRBJ1-1	-	TRBV19	TGTGCCAGCGTTCGGGGCCAGAACACTGAAGCTTTCTTT	CASVRGQNTEAFF
TRBD1	TRBJ1-2	-	TRBV6-5	TGTGCCAGCAGGAACCCGGACAGGTTCTATGGCTACACCTTC	CASRNPDRFYGYTF
-	TRBJ1-2	-	TRBV5-6	TGTGCCAGCAGCTTGCACGGAAACCTAAACAACTATGGCTACACCTTC	CASSLHGNLNNYGYTF
-	TRBJ2-3	-	TRBV6-5	TGTGCCAGCAGTTACGGCGTGGACACAGATACGCAGTATTTT	CASSYGVDTDTQYF
-	TRBJ2-3	-	TRBV29-1	TGCAGCGTGGGCGGAGATTCGGGAGTTACGCAGTATTTT	CSVGGDSGVTQYF